This is a list of T cell receptor beta chains from one sample in a study of T-cell memory formation after mild COVID-19. TCRdb independently ran MiXCR on the 5' RACE reads; one entry per CDR3 protein. Altogether approximately 300,000 distinct CDR3 sequences are present, more than 15% being singletons, with the ten largest covering approximately 20%. Sequenced sample: PBMCs or a T cell subset sorted from them (not recorded which). These receptors originate from a man aged 18 to 35 who had mild COVID-19 (a few samples of this study predate the infection). Cell type and time point are not known. CDR3s leave out the opening cysteine and the closing phenylalanine or tryptophan. Fields, in order: V gene, J gene, CDR3 protein.

>TRBV19|TRBJ1-1
ASSILAGVNTEAF
>TRBV5-1|TRBJ2-3
ASRAGGPVDTQY
>TRBV6-2/TRBV6-3|TRBJ2-1
ARKRHLNEQF
>TRBV4-3|TRBJ2-3
ASSQEAAYTDTQY
>TRBV12-3/TRBV12-4|TRBJ1-1
ASSFAYTEAF
>TRBV3-1|TRBJ2-3
ASSRRGADTQY
>TRBV7-8|TRBJ1-2
ASSDGTHYGYT
>TRBV5-1|TRBJ2-2
ASSLALAGPNTGELF
>TRBV7-9|TRBJ1-5
ASSLETGQPQH
>TRBV7-9|TRBJ2-5
ASSRPSETQY
>TRBV20-1|TRBJ2-1
SASREGEQF
>TRBV6-6|TRBJ2-1
ASSFERGGLAPYNEQF
>TRBV20-1|TRBJ2-1
SAWQGYEQF
>TRBV5-1|TRBJ2-2
ASSSPAGELF
>TRBV5-6|TRBJ2-1
ASSRQGYEQF
>TRBV5-6|TRBJ2-1
ASSPGGGQSYNEQF
>TRBV5-1|TRBJ2-7
ASSLQGDRSYEQY
>TRBV7-6|TRBJ1-1
ASSPALGPNTEAF
>TRBV12-3/TRBV12-4|TRBJ1-2
ASTDRGRHYGYT
>TRBV6-5|TRBJ2-3
ASSYSSTDTQY
>TRBV20-1|TRBJ1-5
SARKPGQGGHQPQH
>TRBV6-2/TRBV6-3|TRBJ2-5
ASSWSIGTQY
>TRBV6-4|TRBJ1-5
ASRGQSYSNQPQH
>TRBV20-1|TRBJ1-5
SARVRGRGGNQPQH
>TRBV5-4|TRBJ2-5
ASSLWGAETQY
>TRBV20-1|TRBJ1-1
SARTFDPPEAF
>TRBV7-9|TRBJ2-7
ASSSRRDLGTEQY
>TRBV7-2|TRBJ2-1
ASSLGPGGGSNEQF
>TRBV12-3/TRBV12-4|TRBJ1-5
ASSRRESQPQH
>TRBV9|TRBJ2-1
ASSGVRGNEQF
>TRBV12-3/TRBV12-4|TRBJ1-2
ASSPSTGGGYT
>TRBV11-2|TRBJ2-5
ASSANDRLQETQY
>TRBV7-9|TRBJ2-3
ASSTWTGGLRRTDTQY
>TRBV6-2/TRBV6-3|TRBJ2-7
ASKSSLYEQY
>TRBV19|TRBJ2-1
ASSISAPPGYNEQF
>TRBV7-2|TRBJ2-5
ASSPGGTSRRETQY